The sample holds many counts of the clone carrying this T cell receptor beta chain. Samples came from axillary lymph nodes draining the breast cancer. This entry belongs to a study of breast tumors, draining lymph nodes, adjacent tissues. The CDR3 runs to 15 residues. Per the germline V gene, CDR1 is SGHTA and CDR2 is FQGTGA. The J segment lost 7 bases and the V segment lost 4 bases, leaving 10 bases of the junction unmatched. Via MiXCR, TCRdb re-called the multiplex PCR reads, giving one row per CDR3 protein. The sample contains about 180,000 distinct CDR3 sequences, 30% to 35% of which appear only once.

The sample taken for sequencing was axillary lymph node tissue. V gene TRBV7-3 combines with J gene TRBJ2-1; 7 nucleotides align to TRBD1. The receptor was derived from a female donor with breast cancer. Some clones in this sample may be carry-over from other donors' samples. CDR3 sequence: CASSSPPTGKNEQFF. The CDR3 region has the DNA TGTGCCAGCAGCTCCCCCCCGACAGGGAAGAATGAGCAGTTCTTC.